One sample yielded the 12 T cell receptor beta chains listed below, sequenced in a study of regulatory T cells in long-lasting Graves disease. Building of the TCR beta libraries involved iRepertoire HTBI primers and Arm-PCR of CDR3 regions. TCRdb redid the calling of the multiplex PCR reads with MiXCR, one entry per CDR3 protein. The sample records approximately 440,000 distinct CDR3 sequences, roughly 15% being singletons. The time point was: newly diagnosed GD, antithyroid drugs for less than 3 months. After RNA was extracted from PBMCs, the TCR library was made from it. The same sample was also studied in work on T cells in Graves' hyperthyroidism and ophthalmopathy.

Sequencing used peripheral blood mononuclear cells (PBMCs), obtained at new diagnosis, from a patient treated with antithyroid drugs. Receptors were obtained from a man in his forties with Graves disease.

This rearrangement joins TRBV2 to TRBJ2-6; D is perhaps TRBD1 (6 bases). This CDR3 is built from 15 residues. CDR1 is SNHLY, CDR2 FYNNEI, per germline. V lost 7 bases and J lost 6, with 16 bases in between. The CDR3 reads CASNTRTVSANVLTF. The CDR3 nucleotides are TGTGCCAGCAATACCAGGACAGTCTCGGCCAACGTCCTGACTTTC.

This clonotype was detected a few times. The chain uses TRBV6-1 and TRBJ1-2, with D unresolved. Germline assignment: CDR1 MNHNS and CDR2 SASEGT. The length of the CDR3 is 16 residues. With 2 bases removed from V and 0 bases from J, the gap between germline ends came to 13 bases. The CDR3: CASSESLTRANYGYTF. The CDR3 bases are TGTGCCAGCAGTGAATCTCTCACGAGAGCTAACTATGGCTACACCTTC.

There are many counts of this clonotype. J is TRBJ2-5 and V is TRBV28, with 7 bases that match TRBD2. This CDR3 comprises 15 residues. Germline V CDR1 and CDR2: MDHEN, SYDVKM. Trimming at V came to 3 bases and at J to 5 bases, leaving 9 bases not matched to a gene. CDR3 bases: TGTGCCAGCAGTTTGACGGGAGGCCGGTGGGAGACCCAGTACTTC. It codes for CASSLTGGRWETQYF.

The chain couples TRBV12-5 to TRBJ1-3; D unclear. CDR1 and CDR2 from the germline V gene are LGHNT and FRNRAP. The CDR3 is 13 residues long. The V and J ends lost 1 base and 4 bases respectively, with 5 bases between them. The CDR3 region has the DNA TGTGCTAGTGGTTTGGCGCAGGGAAACACCATATATTTT. The encoded protein is CASGLAQGNTIYF.

The rearrangement joins TRBV24-1 to TRBJ2-2, with 7 bases matching TRBD1. Germline V gene sequence: CDR1 KGHDR, CDR2 SFDVKD. V was clipped by 4 bases and J by 1 base; unmatched bases: 2. The CDR3 extends over 15 amino acids. The CDR3 DNA reads as TGTGCCACCAGTGACGGACAGGAGAACACCGGGGAGCTGTTTTTT. It is translated as CATSDGQENTGELFF.

This clonotype has just a few counts. The J gene is TRBJ2-7, the V gene TRBV29-1; maybe TRBD2 (6 bases). Trimming removed 5 bases from V and 2 bases from J, with 13 bases in between. This CDR3 has 13 residues. Germline values: CDR1 SQVTM, CDR2 ANQGSEA. The CDR3 spells CSVRGSGTYEQYF. The CDR3 DNA follows: TGCAGCGTTCGGGGGTCGGGTACCTACGAGCAGTACTTC.

A word on this clonotype: Since a much larger clone is just one base distant, this may be a read error. The chain uses TRBV2 and TRBJ2-3; possibly TRBD1 for D (5 bases). Between the trimmed V and J ends, which lost 3 bases and 4 bases, there was a span of 17 bases. The CDR3 is 16 amino acids. Germline assignment: CDR1 SNHLY and CDR2 FYNNEI. CDR3 in amino acids: CASSDLVGPGADTQYF. CDR3 DNA sequence: TGTGCCAGCAGTGATTTGGTGGGGCCTGGGGCAGATACGCAGTATTTT.

The chain has TRBV10-3 and TRBJ2-3, with 9 bases matching TRBD2. The junction had 8 bases not matched to a gene; V was cut back by 8 bases and J by 2 bases. This CDR3 contains 15 residues. Germline lookup yields CDR1 ENHRY and CDR2 SYGVKD. The CDR3 loop is CAIGGASGDTDTQYF. The DNA for the CDR3 is TGTGCCATCGGGGGGGCTAGCGGGGACACAGATACGCAGTATTTT.

The rearrangement joins TRBV3-1 to TRBJ2-2; D may be TRBD2 (6 bases). Per germline, CDR1 LGHDT and CDR2 YNNKEL (reference sequence). Trimming removed 4 bases from V and 7 bases from J, with 16 bases in between. This CDR3 has 15 residues. The CDR3 DNA sequence: TGTGCCAGCAGCCCGGGACCGGTGCGGGACGGGGAGCTGTTTTTT. Translating gives CASSPGPVRDGELFF.

Many counts were recorded for this clonotype. This rearrangement joins TRBV30 to TRBJ1-2; 11 nucleotides line up with TRBD1. Per germline, CDR1 GTSNPN and CDR2 SVGIG (reference sequence). Trimming at V came to 0 bases and at J to 2 bases, leaving 2 bases not matched to a gene. CDR3 length: 15 amino acids. CDR3 nucleotides: TGTGCCTGGAGTGTACGGGACAGGGGGAACTATGGCTACACCTTC. This encodes CAWSVRDRGNYGYTF.

The table lists this clonotype with many counts. The chain links TRBV28 to TRBJ1-1, with 7 bases identical to TRBD1. V was pared by 5 bases and J by 8 bases, with 20 bases of the junction left unmatched. The CDR3 extends over 17 amino acids. Germline-derived CDR1 and CDR2 are MDHEN and SYDVKM. CDR3 in DNA: TGTGCCAGCAGTCCAACGGACAGGAGGGGTACAAAGACAGAAGCTTTCTTT. It encodes CASSPTDRRGTKTEAFF. Filled out from reference TRBV28 and TRBJ1-1, the complete variable domain reads DVKVTQSSRYLVKRTGEKVFLECVQDMDHENMFWYRQDPGLGLRLIYFSYDVKMKEKGDIPEGYSVSREKKERFSLILESASTNQTSMYLCASSPTDRRGTKTEAFFGQGTRLTVV.

Regarding this clonotype: One base away lies a much larger clone, so this may be a sequencing read error. CDR3 DNA: TGTGCCAGCTCATCCCCAAGCAACCAGCAGTACTTC. Amino acid sequence: CASSSPSNQQYF. The V gene is TRBV18, the J gene TRBJ2-7; no clear D gene. The V and J ends lost 5 bases and 8 bases respectively, with 13 bases between them. This CDR3 has 12 amino acids. In germline, CDR1 is KGHSH, CDR2 LQKENI.